A single sample gave rise to the 15 T cell receptor beta chains below, sequenced in a study of blood T cell repertoires in COVID-19. Assay: immunoSEQ multiplex PCR; the TCRdb copy retains only in-frame clones and omits some. The sample includes around 40,000 clones, roughly nine tenths of them seen just once. The material sequenced was peripheral blood. The receptor set was obtained from a man aged 30 to 39 with active or convalescent COVID-19.

The chain recombines TRBV5-8 with TRBJ1-3; D may be TRBD1 (5 bases). Germline V gene lookup returns CDR1 SGHTS and CDR2 YDEGEE. V was shortened by 2 bases and J by 2 bases, with 8 bases between the two germline ends. This CDR3 contains 14 residues. The CDR3 DNA follows: TGTGCCAGCAGCTTAAACAGGCCTGGAAACACCATATATTTT. It is translated as CASSLNRPGNTIYF. The full variable domain, its missing parts supplied by reference TRBV5-8 and TRBJ1-3, is EAGVTQSPTHLIKTRGQQATLRCSPISGHTSVYWYQQALGLGLQFLLWYDEGEERNRGNFPPRFSGRQFPNYSSELNVNALELEDSALYLCASSLNRPGNTIYFGEGSWLTVV.

J is TRBJ1-2 and V is TRBV27, with TRBD1 as a possible D gene (6 bases). Germline V gene lookup returns CDR1 MNHEY and CDR2 SMNVEV (reference sequence). The length of the CDR3 is 15 residues. V lost 3 bases and J lost 2, with 13 bases in between. DNA for the CDR3: TGTGCCAGCAGTTTGGCTGGACAGCTAAACTATGGCTACACCTTC. Residues: CASSLAGQLNYGYTF.

In DNA, the CDR3 is TGCGCCAGCAGCCCGGGGACAGGGGATGTCGAAGCTTTCTTT. Its translation: CASSPGTGDVEAFF. The chain recombines TRBV5-1 with TRBJ1-1, with TRBD1 identical over 10 bases. The CDR3 is 14 amino acids. CDR1 is SGHRS, CDR2 YFSETQ, per germline. The V and J ends lost 4 bases and 8 bases, in that order; junction bases with no gene match: 8. Complete variable domain (other parts from reference TRBV5-1 and TRBJ1-1): KAGVTQTPRYLIKTRGQQVTLSCSPISGHRSVSWYQQTPGQGLQFLFEYFSETQRNKGNFPGRFSGRQFSNSRSEMNVSTLELGDSALYLCASSPGTGDVEAFFGQGTRLTVV.

The chain links TRBV7-9 to TRBJ2-2; 7 nucleotides align to TRBD1. Germline V CDR1 and CDR2: SEHNR, FQNEAQ (reference sequence). The CDR3 spans 15 residues. V trimming: 2 bases; J trimming: 4 bases; junction bases outside the gene matches: 4. CDR3 nucleotide sequence: TGTGCCAGCAGCTTATTGACAGGGACCACCGGGGAGCTGTTTTTT. It codes for CASSLLTGTTGELFF.

The chain carries TRBV7-8 and TRBJ2-3, with 9 bases that match TRBD1. Germline V CDR1 and CDR2: SGHVS, FQNEAQ. This CDR3 has 18 amino acids. V dropped 3 bases and J dropped 3; count of bases not matched to a gene: 13. CDR3 nucleotide sequence: TGTGCCAGCAGCTTCAAGCTTACACAGGGGGCGGGGACAGATACGCAGTATTTT. Its translation: CASSFKLTQGAGTDTQYF. The variable domain in full, with the rest retrieved from reference TRBV7-8 and TRBJ2-3, is GAGVSQSPRYKVAKRGQDVALRCDPISGHVSLFWYQQALGQGPEFLTYFQNEAQLDKSGLPSDRFFAERPEGSVSTLKIQRTQQEDSAVYLCASSFKLTQGAGTDTQYFGPGTRLTVL.

The chain employs TRBV4-1 and TRBJ1-2, with D tentatively TRBD1 (6 bases). This CDR3 is built from 14 residues. The V end was cut by 0 bases, the J end by 7 bases, with 12 bases between. Germline CDR1 reads MGHRA; CDR2 reads YSYEKL. The CDR3 sequence is CASSQDRGWVGYTF. The CDR3 DNA reads TGCGCCAGCAGCCAAGATAGGGGGTGGGTTGGCTACACCTTC.

CDR3: CASIAGGRVKDTQYF. In nucleotides, the CDR3 is TGTGCCAGCATAGCGGGGGGGCGGGTTAAAGATACGCAGTATTTT. The chain joins TRBV6-4 to TRBJ2-3; 11 nucleotides align to TRBD2. The CDR3 consists of 15 residues. Germline CDR1 is MRHNA and CDR2 is SNTAGT. The V and J ends lost 7 bases and 5 bases, in that order; junction bases with no gene match: 8.

The chain couples TRBV11-2 to TRBJ2-2; D gene ambiguous. The germline V gene encodes CDR1 SGHAT and CDR2 FQNNGV. V lost 5 bases and J lost 6, with 4 bases in between. The CDR3 loop spans 11 amino acids. CDR3 sequence reads: CASSLPGELFF. The CDR3 DNA follows: TGTGCCAGCAGCCTCCCCGGGGAGCTGTTTTTT.

The rearrangement uses TRBV5-1 and TRBJ1-3; 8 positions match TRBD1. The CDR3 contains 16 residues. Germline-derived CDR1 and CDR2 are SGHRS and YFSETQ. V shed 0 bases, J shed 4 bases, and the junction held 6 bases outside the gene matches. CDR3: CASSLAGTGTGNTIYF. As DNA, the CDR3 is TGCGCCAGCAGCTTGGCGGGGACAGGAACGGGAAACACCATATATTTT.

The chain uses TRBV7-3 and TRBJ2-1; 7 bases are a match to TRBD2. This CDR3 region has 14 residues. V was pared by 8 bases and J by 6 bases, with 10 bases of the junction left unmatched. Looked up from germline, CDR1 is SGHTA and CDR2 is FQGTGA. Here the CDR3 DNA reads TGTGCCAGCGGCCCAGGACTAGTTGCCAATGAGCAGTTCTTC. Its protein is CASGPGLVANEQFF. Filled out from reference TRBV7-3 and TRBJ2-1, the complete variable domain reads GAGVSQTPSNKVTEKGKYVELRCDPISGHTALYWYRQSLGQGPEFLIYFQGTGAADDSGLPNDRFFAVRPEGSVSTLKIQRTERGDSAVYLCASGPGLVANEQFFGPGTRLTVL.

This chain connects TRBV5-5 to TRBJ1-2, with a tentative D call TRBD1 (6 bases). The CDR3 totals 15 residues. The germline V and J ends were trimmed by 1 base and 3 bases, with 13 bases remaining between them. Germline V gives CDR1 SGHKS, CDR2 YYEKEE (reference sequence). In DNA form, the CDR3 reads TGTGCCAGCAGCTTGCCGGGACAAACTTACTATGGCTACACCTTC. Its protein product is CASSLPGQTYYGYTF.

This chain connects TRBV30 to TRBJ2-3, with 13 bases lining up with TRBD2. Germline assignment: CDR1 GTSNPN and CDR2 SVGIG (reference sequence). This CDR3 has 18 amino acids. Losses at the gene ends were 0 bases for V and 4 bases for J; bases not matched to a gene: 10. DNA of the CDR3: TGTGCCTGGAGTGTCAAACAGGGACTAGCGGGATGGGCAGATACGCAGTATTTT. Its protein product is CAWSVKQGLAGWADTQYF.

The V call is TRBV7-2, the J call TRBJ2-2, with 15 positions matching TRBD2. The CDR3 covers 19 residues. V was clipped by 5 bases and J by 7 bases; unmatched bases: 14. Germline lookup yields CDR1 SGHTA and CDR2 FQGNSA. The CDR3 is CASSQDSGLAGGRVGELFF. The CDR3 DNA follows: TGTGCCAGCAGCCAAGATTCGGGACTAGCGGGAGGAAGGGTCGGGGAGCTGTTTTTT.

The chain links TRBV18 to TRBJ2-1, with D perhaps TRBD2 (7 bases). In germline, CDR1 is KGHSH, CDR2 LQKENI. The CDR3 runs 16 residues. V was pared by 3 bases and J by 8 bases, with 20 bases between. DNA for the CDR3: TGTGCCAGCTCACCTACAGACCGGGGGGCCTGGCATGAGCAGTTCTTC. This sequence encodes CASSPTDRGAWHEQFF.

This clone appeared once. The rearrangement uses TRBV7-6 and TRBJ2-2; possible D gene TRBD1, 7 bases. Germline CDR1 SGHVS, CDR2 FNYEAQ. The length of the CDR3 is 14 residues. The germline V and J ends were trimmed by 2 bases and 7 bases, with 11 bases remaining between them. In nucleotides, the CDR3 is TGTGCCAGCAGCTTACAGGGGGGTTACGGGGAGCTGTTTTTT. It translates to CASSLQGGYGELFF.